Presented here are 14 T cell receptor beta chains from one specimen sequenced in a study of blood T cells in healthy people across ages. Through a sample-barcoded 5' primer and a J-beta primer mix, a second PCR was run for roughly 6 to 12 cycles. MiXCR, applied by TCRdb to the 5' RACE reads, yields one record per CDR3 protein. The sample shows about 1,400,000 distinct CDR3 sequences, roughly 45% of them seen only once. Sequenced material: blood. The source is a woman between 18 and 30 years old in good health.

This clonotype was recorded a few times. The chain employs TRBV5-1 and TRBJ2-1, with 8 positions matching TRBD2. V lost 4 bases, J lost 0 bases, and 21 bases stayed unmatched. This CDR3 comprises 21 residues. The germline V gene has CDR1 SGHRS and CDR2 YFSETQ. CDR3 protein: CASSPTSGLVGDKASYNEQFF. CDR3 nucleotide sequence: TGCGCCAGCAGCCCTACCTCGGGACTAGTGGGGGATAAGGCCTCCTACAATGAGCAGTTCTTC.

This clonotype showed up just a few times. This sequence joins TRBV12-3 or TRBV12-4 and TRBJ2-3, with 8 bases lining up with TRBD2. CDR3 size: 16 residues. Unmatched junction bases numbered 10, after V lost 3 bases and J lost 5 bases. This CDR3 is CASSFSGVIVIDTQYF. The CDR3 coding sequence is TGTGCCAGCAGTTTTAGCGGGGTCATCGTCATAGATACGCAGTATTTT.

This chain joins TRBV28 and TRBJ1-3, with TRBD1 as a possible D gene (6 bases). The V end lost 3 bases, the J end lost 1 base, and 13 bases lay between the germline ends. This CDR3 comprises 16 residues. Germline lookup yields CDR1 MDHEN and CDR2 SYDVKM. The DNA for the CDR3 is TGTGCCAGCAGTTTTGAGGACAGATCTTCTGGAAACACCATATATTTT. Protein product: CASSFEDRSSGNTIYF.

The J gene is TRBJ2-7, the V gene TRBV10-2; D unclear. Germline CDR1 reads WSHSY; CDR2 reads SAAADI. The CDR3 totals 14 residues. Trimming stripped 4 bases from V and 0 bases from J, with 10 bases between. CDR3 in DNA: TGCGCCAGCAGTGGCATTAAAAACTCCTACGAGCAGTACTTC. Its translation: CASSGIKNSYEQYF.

In its sample, this clonotype was seen a few times. The J gene is TRBJ1-2, the V gene TRBV5-1, with 9 bases aligning to TRBD1. The germline CDR1 and CDR2 sequences are SGHRS and YFSETQ. J was trimmed by 8 bases and V by 4 bases; bases with no gene match: 9. CDR3 length equals 14 residues. CDR3 DNA: TGCGCCAGCAGCCGAACACAGGGGGCGACAGGCTACACCTTC. It yields the protein CASSRTQGATGYTF.

This clonotype has a handful of counts. This sequence joins TRBV7-9 and TRBJ2-1, with TRBD1 identical over 10 bases. The CDR3 sequence is 15 residues long. Per the germline V gene, CDR1 is SEHNR and CDR2 is FQNEAQ (reference sequence). Trimming at V came to 5 bases and at J to 7 bases, leaving 8 bases not matched to a gene. For the CDR3, the DNA is TGTGCCAGCAGCCGCAGACAGGGGGCACGGAATGAGCAGTTCTTC. This gives the protein CASSRRQGARNEQFF. Combining the CDR3 with reference TRBV7-9 and TRBJ2-1 gives the whole variable domain DTGVSQNPRHKITKRGQNVTFRCDPISEHNRLYWYRQTLGQGPEFLTYFQNEAQLEKSRLLSDRFSAERPKGSFSTLEIQRTEQGDSAMYLCASSRRQGARNEQFFGPGTRLTVL.

The chain carries TRBV6-6 and TRBJ2-5, with 10 nucleotides matching TRBD2. Germline CDR1 and CDR2: MNHNY and SVGAGI (reference sequence). Germline trimming cut 10 bases from V and 8 bases from J; bases unmatched to any gene: 10. The length of the CDR3 is 13 residues. CDR3 region: CATQAGGPGTQYF. In DNA form, the CDR3 reads TGTGCCACTCAAGCGGGAGGGCCGGGAACCCAGTACTTC.

This sequence joins TRBV20-1 and TRBJ2-2; 8 positions match TRBD2. V lost 5 bases, J lost 4 bases, and 9 bases stayed unmatched. Germline V CDR1 and CDR2: DFQATT, SNEGSKA (reference sequence). The CDR3 loop spans 15 amino acids. The CDR3 coding sequence is TGCAGTGCTCCAACGGGACTAGAGGGCACCGGGGAGCTGTTTTTT. It encodes CSAPTGLEGTGELFF.

The rearrangement joins TRBV12-3 or TRBV12-4 to TRBJ2-3; no definite D call. With 3 bases removed from V and 1 base from J, the gap between germline ends came to 8 bases. This CDR3 has 14 amino acids. CDR3 loop: CASSFVPRTDTQYF. As DNA, the CDR3 is TGTGCCAGCAGTTTTGTCCCCCGCACAGATACGCAGTATTTT.

The J gene is TRBJ2-4, the V gene TRBV20-1; D is unresolved. The DNA end is a closer match to TRBJ2-7, so the J assignment may be wrong. Germline loops: CDR1 DFQATT, CDR2 SNEGSKA (reference sequence). This CDR3 has 10 residues. CDR3 in DNA: TGCAGTGCAAGCTGTTGCGAGCAGTACTTC. Its protein is CSASCCEQYF.

In this sample, this clonotype turned up a few times. The rearrangement links TRBV24-1 to TRBJ2-3; D ambiguous. Germline loops: CDR1 KGHDR, CDR2 SFDVKD. There are 13 residues in the CDR3. Between the trimmed V and J ends, which lost 10 bases and 6 bases, there was a span of 16 bases. In DNA form, the CDR3 reads TGTGCCACTCGCGCTGCGGAGCGTGATACGCAGTATTTT. Translating gives CATRAAERDTQYF.

Comment on this clonotype: An end of the junction differs from the germline gene, which may be a read error. This chain connects TRBV6-6 to TRBJ2-1; 8 bases are shared with TRBD1. The V gene's germline CDR1 is MNHNY and CDR2 SVGAGI (reference sequence). The CDR3 has 15 residues. The CDR3 DNA is TGTGCCAGCACCAAACAGCGGACAGGGCCCAATAAGCAGTTCTTC. Translated: CASTKQRTGPNKQFF.

The chain recombines TRBV29-1 with TRBJ2-1, with D maybe TRBD2 (5 bases). V dropped 5 bases and J dropped 12 bases, with 14 bases sitting between them. This CDR3 is 11 amino acids long. Germline lookup yields CDR1 SQVTM and CDR2 ANQGSEA. CDR3 in amino acids: CSVILEWAQFF. The CDR3 DNA sequence: TGCAGCGTTATACTAGAATGGGCGCAGTTCTTC.

V and J are TRBV28 and TRBJ2-7, with TRBD1 as a possible D gene (5 bases). Germline V lookup: CDR1 MDHEN, CDR2 SYDVKM. The V end was cut by 2 bases, the J end by 11 bases, with 10 bases between. This CDR3 is 11 amino acids long. The CDR3, as DNA: TGTGCCAGCAGTTTAAAGACAGTCAAGTACTTC. Its protein is CASSLKTVKYF.